The 19 T cell receptor beta chains reported below all come from one sample, sequenced in a study of blood T cell repertoires in COVID-19. TCRdb's copy holds only in-frame clones and misses some; the assay was immunoSEQ multiplex PCR. The sample lists about 280,000 clones; around nine tenths were seen once. The sequencing sample was made of PBMCs or T cells enriched from blood (not recorded which). The receptors here all came from a middle-aged woman who had recovered from COVID-19.

The rearrangement links TRBV2 to TRBJ2-2, with 8 bases fitting TRBD2. Unmatched junction bases numbered 10, after V lost 4 bases and J lost 9 bases. The CDR3 has 15 residues. Germline V lookup: CDR1 SNHLY, CDR2 FYNNEI. The CDR3 loop reads CASSGGSGGIRELFF. In DNA, the CDR3 is TGTGCCAGCAGTGGGGGAAGCGGGGGAATCCGGGAGCTGTTTTTT.

The chain carries TRBV5-1 and TRBJ1-1; D uncertain. Germline V CDR1 and CDR2: SGHRS, YFSETQ. V lost 0 bases and J 4 bases, leaving 13 bases between the germline ends. The CDR3 extends over 15 amino acids. The CDR3: CASSLGLSSSTEAFF. Here the CDR3 DNA reads TGCGCCAGCAGCTTGGGTTTGAGTAGTAGCACTGAAGCTTTCTTT.

The chain couples TRBV28 to TRBJ1-4; 8 bases map to TRBD1. This CDR3 has 15 amino acids. V gave up 7 bases and J gave up 3 bases; unmatched junction bases: 7. Germline lookup yields CDR1 MDHEN and CDR2 SYDVKM. This CDR3 reads CASTDRGWANEKLFF. The CDR3 DNA reads TGTGCCAGCACAGACAGGGGTTGGGCTAATGAAAAACTGTTTTTT.

This chain connects TRBV18 to TRBJ2-2; unclear D gene. V lost 2 bases and J 5 bases, leaving 12 bases between the germline ends. Germline V gene data show CDR1 as KGHSH and CDR2 as LQKENI. The CDR3 sequence is 15 residues long. Here the CDR3 DNA reads TGTGCCAGCTCACCAATCAACGGGTTTACCGGGGAGCTGTTTTTT. Protein: CASSPINGFTGELFF.

This rearrangement joins TRBV12-3 or TRBV12-4 to TRBJ1-1, with a weak D call TRBD1 (5 bases). The ends were cut back, 6 bases at V and 5 bases at J, with 13 bases in the middle. The CDR3 consists of 13 residues. The CDR3 DNA reads TGTGCCAGCAGCGGGACTGCTCTGACTGAAGCTTTCTTT. It is translated as CASSGTALTEAFF.

V usage is TRBV30 and J usage is TRBJ2-1, with 10 bases matching TRBD1. J was trimmed by 6 bases and V by 1 base; bases with no gene match: 6. The CDR3 consists of 15 residues. Germline assignment: CDR1 GTSNPN and CDR2 SVGIG (reference sequence). CDR3 sequence: CAWSAGTGVVNEQFF. CDR3 bases: TGTGCCTGGAGTGCCGGGACAGGGGTAGTCAATGAGCAGTTCTTC.

The chain uses TRBV9 and TRBJ2-3; 13 bases map to TRBD2. Trimming at V came to 3 bases and at J to 3 bases, leaving 4 bases not matched to a gene. This CDR3 spans 16 amino acids. Per germline, CDR1 SGDLS and CDR2 YYNGEE. The CDR3 nucleotides are TGTGCCAGCAGCGCCCGACTAGCGGGAGGAACAGATACGCAGTATTTT. Protein sequence: CASSARLAGGTDTQYF.

This chain connects TRBV24-1 to TRBJ2-1, with TRBD2 identical over 11 bases. V lost 10 bases to trimming and J lost 4 bases; unmatched junction nucleotides: 14. Germline CDR1 KGHDR, CDR2 SFDVKD. The CDR3 covers 17 residues. This CDR3 is CATMGRGTSGLYNEQFF. The CDR3 nucleotides read TGTGCCACTATGGGCAGGGGGACTAGCGGACTGTACAATGAGCAGTTCTTC.

The chain is built from TRBV6-4 and TRBJ2-1, with TRBD2 identical over 13 bases. The CDR3 contains 16 residues. Germline CDR1 and CDR2: MRHNA and SNTAGT. V gave up 3 bases and J gave up 7 bases; unmatched junction bases: 6. The CDR3 sequence: CASSEGLAGVRNEQFF. DNA of the CDR3: TGTGCCAGCAGTGAAGGACTAGCGGGAGTTAGGAATGAGCAGTTCTTC.

V and J are TRBV19 and TRBJ1-1, with a possible D match to TRBD1 (5 bases). CDR1 and CDR2 (germline): LNHDA, SQIVND (reference sequence). Deletions cut 4 bases from V and 8 bases from J, with 8 bases between. This CDR3 spans 11 amino acids. The CDR3, as DNA: TGTGCCAGTAGTACGACAGTAGAAGCTTTCTTT. Its translation is CASSTTVEAFF.

The chain is built from TRBV19 and TRBJ1-5, with 10 positions matching TRBD1. With 7 bases clipped from V and 5 bases from J, the junction kept 2 bases outside the gene matches. This CDR3 region has 13 residues. Per germline, CDR1 LNHDA and CDR2 SQIVND (reference sequence). The DNA of the CDR3 is TGTGCCAGTAAGGACAGGGGGTATCAGCCCCAGCATTTT. Translating it yields CASKDRGYQPQHF.

V and J are TRBV7-9 and TRBJ1-5, with D perhaps matching TRBD1 (5 bases). The CDR3 is 16 amino acids. Trimming took off 1 base at V and 3 bases at J, with 13 bases between the two ends. Germline V gene data show CDR1 as SEHNR and CDR2 as FQNEAQ (reference sequence). In nucleotides, the CDR3 is TGTGCCAGCAGCTTAGAGAGGACGGGGGACAATCAGCCCCAGCATTTT. This codes for CASSLERTGDNQPQHF.

The chain employs TRBV11-3 and TRBJ2-6; TRBD2 aligns across 7 bases. V gave up 0 bases and J gave up 1 base; unmatched junction bases: 6. CDR3 length: 18 residues. Germline assignment: CDR1 SGHNT and CDR2 YENEEA. CDR3 amino acids: CASSLEETGRSGANVLTF. Written as DNA, the CDR3 is TGTGCCAGCAGCTTAGAGGAGACCGGGAGGTCTGGGGCCAACGTCCTGACTTTC.

The chain has TRBV7-9 and TRBJ2-3; 8 bases fit TRBD2. The CDR3 is 17 amino acids. The trim removed 0 bases at V and 2 bases at J, leaving 7 bases unmatched. Germline CDR1 is SEHNR and CDR2 is FQNEAQ (reference sequence). This CDR3 is CASSLARAGGPTDTQYF. The CDR3 nucleotides are TGTGCCAGCAGCTTAGCGCGGGCGGGAGGTCCCACAGATACGCAGTATTTT.

V and J are TRBV28 and TRBJ1-1; tentatively, D is TRBD1 (5 bases). With 4 bases removed from V and 5 bases from J, the gap between germline ends came to 17 bases. The CDR3 length is 15 residues. Per germline, CDR1 MDHEN and CDR2 SYDVKM. The CDR3, as DNA: TGTGCCAGCAGTTCACCGGGAGGGACTACGACTGAAGCTTTCTTT. As protein: CASSSPGGTTTEAFF.

This clone occurred a few times. The gene calls are TRBV2 and TRBJ2-1, with TRBD2 matching over 12 bases. Trimming cost V 5 bases and J 10 bases; bases outside gene matches: 6. Germline CDR1 SNHLY, CDR2 FYNNEI. CDR3 size: 14 residues. CDR3 residues: CASSPLTSGGEQFF. The DNA of the CDR3 is TGTGCCAGCAGTCCCTTGACTAGCGGGGGCGAGCAGTTCTTC.

This clone was recorded at least ten times. The chain carries TRBV7-9 and TRBJ2-1, with 9 bases aligning to TRBD2. V dropped 2 bases and J dropped 10; count of bases not matched to a gene: 9. The germline CDR1 and CDR2 sequences are SEHNR and FQNEAQ (reference sequence). The CDR3 extends over 15 amino acids. The CDR3 region is CASSLWPSGKEEQFF. The CDR3 bases are TGTGCCAGCAGCTTATGGCCTAGCGGGAAGGAGGAGCAGTTCTTC. Looking up the rest from reference TRBV7-9 and TRBJ2-1 gives the full variable domain: DTGVSQNPRHKITKRGQNVTFRCDPISEHNRLYWYRQTLGQGPEFLTYFQNEAQLEKSRLLSDRFSAERPKGSFSTLEIQRTEQGDSAMYLCASSLWPSGKEEQFFGPGTRLTVL.

The chain recombines TRBV6-1 with TRBJ2-3; TRBD2 aligns across 7 bases. The ends lost 4 bases at V and 2 bases at J; junction bases unmatched: 9. There are 16 residues in the CDR3. Per the germline V gene, CDR1 is MNHNS and CDR2 is SASEGT. Here the CDR3 reads CASSAIAGLSTDTQYF. The DNA of the CDR3 is TGTGCCAGCAGTGCGATAGCGGGCTTATCCACAGATACGCAGTATTTT.

This chain uses TRBV27 with TRBJ1-1, with TRBD1 matching over 7 bases. The CDR3 has 17 amino acids. J lost 1 base, V lost 8 bases, and 16 bases had no gene match. CDR1 is MNHEY, CDR2 SMNVEV, per germline (reference sequence). CDR3 bases: TGTGCCAGCTACTGGGGTGAAGGGGGCTATGGGAACACTGAAGCTTTCTTT. Its protein product is CASYWGEGGYGNTEAFF.